What follows are 17 T cell receptor beta chains derived from one specimen sequenced in a study of response to subunit inactivated influenza vaccine. TCRdb used MiXCR to reprocess the RT-PCR reads, holding one entry per CDR3 protein. The table records 600,000 to 850,000 distinct CDR3 sequences, approximately 15% of them present only once. Sequencing used PBMCs from blood, obtained roughly 2 weeks before vaccination. Receptor source: a man aged 50 to 60 who received an inactivated influenza vaccine.

This clonotype came up a few times. The rearrangement uses TRBV2 and TRBJ1-5; possible D gene TRBD1, 5 bases. This CDR3 has 15 amino acids. Germline V gene data show CDR1 as SNHLY and CDR2 as FYNNEI. Deletions cut 4 bases from V and 7 bases from J, with 17 bases between. DNA of the CDR3: TGTGCCAGCAGTGTTCGAGGGGCGGGCGGCCAGCCCCAGCATTTT. This codes for CASSVRGAGGQPQHF.

This chain uses TRBV7-3 with TRBJ2-7; weak D call: TRBD2 (5 bases). Germline V CDR1 and CDR2: SGHTA, FQGTGA. V was pared by 7 bases and J by 0 bases, with 13 bases between. The CDR3 contains 14 residues. The CDR3 DNA reads TGTGCCAGCAAGACCTCAAGCGGCTCCTACGAGCAGTACTTC. Encoded protein: CASKTSSGSYEQYF. Using reference TRBV7-3 and TRBJ2-7 for the parts outside the CDR3, the full variable domain is GAGVSQTPSNKVTEKGKYVELRCDPISGHTALYWYRQSLGQGPEFLIYFQGTGAADDSGLPNDRFFAVRPEGSVSTLKIQRTERGDSAVYLCASKTSSGSYEQYFGPGTRLTVT.

The CDR3 nucleotides read TGTGCCACCAGCAGCAACGGGGGGCTCGGAGAGACCCAGTACTTC. Its translation: CATSSNGGLGETQYF. The J gene is TRBJ2-5, the V gene TRBV15; possibly TRBD2 for D (7 bases). The germline CDR1 and CDR2 sequences are LNHNV and YYDKDF (reference sequence). The CDR3 runs to 15 residues. Between the trimmed V and J ends, which lost 3 bases and 4 bases, there was a span of 15 bases.

This clonotype was observed a few times. V and J are TRBV4-3 and TRBJ2-5; D is perhaps TRBD2 (5 bases). The V end was cut by 4 bases, the J end by 2 bases, with 11 bases between. CDR1 and CDR2 (germline): LGHNA, YSLEER. The CDR3 totals 14 residues. CDR3 sequence: CASSLNGGQETQYF. The CDR3 bases are TGCGCCAGCAGCCTAAACGGCGGGCAAGAGACCCAGTACTTC.

CDR3: CASSVGLAGVGGELFF. In DNA, the CDR3 is TGTGCCAGCAGCGTCGGACTAGCGGGAGTCGGCGGGGAGCTGTTTTTT. The rearrangement uses TRBV6-4 and TRBJ2-2; 13 bases are a match to TRBD2. J was trimmed by 7 bases and V by 6 bases; bases with no gene match: 8. Looked up from germline, CDR1 is MRHNA and CDR2 is SNTAGT. The CDR3 sequence is 16 residues long.

The chain is built from TRBV4-1 and TRBJ2-7, with 9 bases identical to TRBD1. Germline V CDR1 and CDR2: MGHRA, YSYEKL. The V segment lost 1 base and the J segment 3 bases; nucleotides outside the gene matches: 7. The CDR3 runs 16 residues. CDR3 protein: CASSQALGTGYYEQYF. The CDR3 DNA reads as TGCGCCAGCAGCCAAGCCCTAGGGACAGGGTACTACGAGCAGTACTTC.

This clonotype was detected a few times. The J gene is TRBJ2-7, the V gene TRBV29-1; TRBD2 aligns across 8 bases. V was pared by 4 bases and J by 2 bases, with 4 bases of the junction left unmatched. CDR1 SQVTM and CDR2 ANQGSEA come from the germline V gene. The CDR3 runs 13 residues. CDR3 sequence reads: CSVGNGRAYEQYF. CDR3 sequence (DNA): TGCAGCGTTGGTAACGGGAGGGCCTACGAGCAGTACTTC.

The chain couples TRBV12-3 or TRBV12-4 to TRBJ2-3; D ambiguous. Trimming cost V 2 bases and J 1 base, with 7 bases left between them. The CDR3 consists of 14 residues. In DNA form, the CDR3 reads TGTGCCAGCAGTTTACTCCTGGGCACAGATACGCAGTATTTT. Translating gives CASSLLLGTDTQYF.

This chain joins TRBV7-3 and TRBJ2-6, with TRBD1 as a possible D gene (6 bases). Trimming left V 3 bases short and J 0 bases short, with 9 bases between. Germline V CDR1 and CDR2: SGHTA, FQGTGA. This CDR3 contains 16 residues. CDR3: CASSLDSSSGANVLTF. The CDR3 coding sequence is TGTGCCAGCAGCTTGGACAGTAGCTCTGGGGCCAACGTCCTGACTTTC.

This clonotype has more than one count but fewer than ten. The gene calls are TRBV7-2 and TRBJ2-7; possibly TRBD1 or TRBD2 for D (5 bases each). The CDR3 length is 13 residues. Trimming left V 0 bases short and J 6 bases short, with 9 bases between. Germline loops: CDR1 SGHTA, CDR2 FQGNSA. CDR3 amino acids: CASSLASGAEQYF. The CDR3 nucleotides read TGTGCCAGCAGCTTAGCGTCCGGGGCCGAGCAGTACTTC.

J is TRBJ2-5 and V is TRBV20-1; D not certain. The CDR3 has 13 amino acids. The germline V gene has CDR1 DFQATT and CDR2 SNEGSKA (reference sequence). Trimming cost V 3 bases and J 2 bases, with 10 bases left between them. CDR3 in DNA: TGCAGTGCTAGGCACACCCTTCAAGAGACCCAGTACTTC. Translated, it gives CSARHTLQETQYF.

This clonotype has a handful of counts. CDR3: CASSSPIWGHSYEQYF. CDR3 DNA: TGTGCCAGCAGTTCTCCTATCTGGGGACACTCCTACGAGCAGTACTTC. V and J are TRBV27 and TRBJ2-7; TRBD1 might be the D (6 bases). The length of the CDR3 is 16 residues. Germline CDR1 and CDR2: MNHEY and SMNVEV (reference sequence). Trimming took 4 bases from V and 0 from J, leaving 16 bases between them.

This clonotype was counted between two and nine times. This chain joins TRBV5-1 and TRBJ2-1, with a weak D call TRBD2 (5 bases). V lost 3 bases and J 0 bases, leaving 19 bases between the germline ends. Germline values: CDR1 SGHRS, CDR2 YFSETQ. This CDR3 contains 18 residues. The CDR3: CASSSGRRAPSSYNEQFF. DNA of the CDR3: TGCGCCAGCAGCTCGGGCCGGCGGGCCCCAAGCTCCTACAATGAGCAGTTCTTC.

This chain links TRBV2 with TRBJ1-5; maybe TRBD1 (5 bases). The CDR3 extends over 15 amino acids. Germline V gives CDR1 SNHLY, CDR2 FYNNEI. The germline V and J ends were trimmed by 3 bases and 5 bases, with 14 bases remaining between them. The CDR3 region is CASSDLGTAYQPQHF. The CDR3 DNA is TGTGCCAGCAGTGATTTGGGGACTGCGTATCAGCCCCAGCATTTT. The full variable domain, in which reference TRBV2 and TRBJ1-5 provide the parts outside the CDR3, is EPEVTQTPSHQVTQMGQEVILRCVPISNHLYFYWYRQILGQKVEFLVSFYNNEISEKSEIFDDQFSVERPDGSNFTLKIRSTKLEDSAMYFCASSDLGTAYQPQHFGDGTRLSIL.

At least ten counts were recorded for this clonotype. This chain joins TRBV4-3 and TRBJ2-1; D is uncertain. With 4 bases removed from V and 2 bases from J, the gap between germline ends came to 9 bases. The CDR3 length is 14 residues. In germline, CDR1 is LGHNA, CDR2 YSLEER. CDR3 residues: CASSPSWAYNEQFF. Written as DNA, the CDR3 is TGCGCCAGCAGCCCCTCCTGGGCCTACAATGAGCAGTTCTTC.

The chain has TRBV5-1 and TRBJ1-1; 8 bases fit TRBD1. V trimming: 4 bases; J trimming: 5 bases; junction bases outside the gene matches: 7. This CDR3 spans 14 amino acids. Germline V lookup: CDR1 SGHRS, CDR2 YFSETQ. The CDR3 loop is CASSRAGGVTEAFF. The CDR3 bases are TGCGCCAGCAGCAGAGCAGGGGGCGTGACTGAAGCTTTCTTT. Supplemented by reference TRBV5-1 and TRBJ1-1, the full variable domain reads KAGVTQTPRYLIKTRGQQVTLSCSPISGHRSVSWYQQTPGQGLQFLFEYFSETQRNKGNFPGRFSGRQFSNSRSEMNVSTLELGDSALYLCASSRAGGVTEAFFGQGTRLTVV.

This clonotype was observed a few times. V is TRBV6-2 or TRBV6-3 and J is TRBJ1-5, with 7 bases that match TRBD1. The CDR3 is 15 amino acids. V lost 2 bases and J lost 4; bases outside the gene matches: 5. Germline-derived CDR1 and CDR2 are MNHEY and SVGEGT. The CDR3 is CASSYPTGANQPQHF. CDR3 sequence (DNA): TGTGCCAGCAGTTACCCTACAGGGGCAAATCAGCCCCAGCATTTT.